The 22 T cell receptor beta chains listed next were all sequenced from one sample in a study of blood T cell repertoires in COVID-19. Profiling relied on immunoSEQ multiplex PCR, and the TCRdb table lists in-frame clones only, not all of them. This table has 200,000 to 250,000 clones, 65% to 80% appearing once. Sample: peripheral blood. These TCRs come from a woman aged 40-49 years with active or convalescent COVID-19.

This clone occurred a few times. The CDR3 is CASISDRGNEKLFF. CDR3 DNA: TGTGCCAGCATCTCCGACAGGGGCAATGAAAAACTGTTTTTT. V usage is TRBV2 and J usage is TRBJ1-4; 8 nucleotides match TRBD1. Germline V gene lookup returns CDR1 SNHLY and CDR2 FYNNEI. The CDR3 extends over 14 amino acids. The V segment lost 7 bases and the J segment 5 bases; nucleotides outside the gene matches: 6.

The rearrangement joins TRBV12-3 or TRBV12-4 to TRBJ1-2; D gene uncertain. Trimming removed 1 base at V and 7 bases at J, with 10 bases between. This CDR3 contains 13 residues. The CDR3 coding sequence is TGTGCCAGCAGTTTAGTATGGGAGTCTGGCTACACCTTC. As protein: CASSLVWESGYTF.

CDR3 sequence reads: CASRMTGLFGYTF. CDR3 nucleotides: TGTGCCAGCAGGATGACAGGGTTGTTTGGCTACACCTTC. The V and J genes are TRBV6-5 and TRBJ1-2; 7 bases match TRBD1. CDR1 and CDR2 from the germline V gene are MNHEY and SVGAGI. J gave up 7 bases and V 6 bases, and 8 bases lay outside the gene matches. This CDR3 has 13 amino acids.

In regard to this clone: This sample includes further DNA sequences coding for the same CDR3. The J gene is TRBJ2-2, the V gene TRBV5-5; D may be TRBD1 (6 bases). The V and J ends lost 1 base and 1 base respectively, with 11 bases between them. CDR1 and CDR2 (germline): SGHKS, YYEKEE (reference sequence). This CDR3 has 16 amino acids. The CDR3 region is CASSLPLTGNTGELFF. For the CDR3, the DNA is TGTGCCAGCAGCTTGCCCCTGACAGGGAACACCGGGGAGCTGTTTTTT.

This clone was counted a single time. The J gene is TRBJ2-3, the V gene TRBV6-1, with TRBD1 identical over 8 bases. The CDR3 runs to 16 residues. The germline V gene encodes CDR1 MNHNS and CDR2 SASEGT. Trimming removed 1 base from V and 3 bases from J; junction bases left unmatched: 6. CDR3 sequence reads: CASSEVRGRGTDTQYF. For the CDR3, the DNA is TGTGCCAGCAGTGAAGTCAGGGGGCGTGGGACAGATACGCAGTATTTT.

This rearrangement joins TRBV14 to TRBJ1-1; a possible D gene is TRBD1 (6 bases). V was trimmed by 5 bases and J by 1 base, leaving 23 bases between them. Per germline, CDR1 SGHDN and CDR2 FVKESK. The CDR3 has 18 amino acids. The CDR3 DNA reads as TGTGCCAGCAGCTCGCGACGTTTAACAGGGTGGGGGAACACTGAAGCTTTCTTT. Protein product: CASSSRRLTGWGNTEAFF.

The V gene is TRBV7-6, the J gene TRBJ2-5; TRBD2 is a possible D gene (5 bases). In germline, CDR1 is SGHVS, CDR2 FNYEAQ. The CDR3 is 11 amino acids. The ends were cut back, 10 bases at V and 5 bases at J, with 11 bases in the middle. This CDR3 reads CATRAGETQYF. The DNA for the CDR3 is TGTGCCACTCGTGCGGGCGAGACCCAGTACTTC.

The chain is built from TRBV19 and TRBJ1-4; TRBD1 might be the D (6 bases). V was trimmed by 4 bases and J by 4 bases, leaving 16 bases between them. This CDR3 has 16 residues. The germline V gene has CDR1 LNHDA and CDR2 SQIVND (reference sequence). The CDR3 reads CASSKLGTGINEKLFF. CDR3 nucleotides: TGTGCCAGTAGTAAGTTGGGCACAGGGATTAATGAAAAACTGTTTTTT.

This chain joins TRBV6-5 and TRBJ1-6, with 7 bases fitting TRBD1. With 6 bases clipped from V and 7 bases from J, the junction kept 9 bases outside the gene matches. Germline CDR1 MNHEY, CDR2 SVGAGI. The CDR3 consists of 15 residues. CDR3 sequence: CASSPTGDGNSPLHF. In DNA form, the CDR3 reads TGTGCCAGCAGCCCCACAGGGGATGGAAATTCACCCCTCCACTTT.

This clone appeared once. The rearrangement links TRBV29-1 to TRBJ1-1; D call uncertain. Trimming pared 6 bases from V and 7 bases from J, leaving 12 bases between. This CDR3 spans 11 amino acids. Per germline, CDR1 SQVTM and CDR2 ANQGSEA. The CDR3 DNA reads as TGCAGCGTCTCAGTGGCCCATGAAGCTTTCTTT. Encoded protein: CSVSVAHEAFF. Together with reference TRBV29-1 and TRBJ1-1, the CDR3 gives the full variable domain: SAVISQKPSRDICQRGTSLTIQCQVDSQVTMMFWYRQQPGQSLTLIATANQGSEATYESGFVIDKFPISRPNLTFSTLTVSNMSPEDSSIYLCSVSVAHEAFFGQGTRLTVV.

The chain carries TRBV28 and TRBJ2-6, with D perhaps TRBD1 (5 bases). The length of the CDR3 is 18 residues. Looked up from germline, CDR1 is MDHEN and CDR2 is SYDVKM. V lost 3 bases, J lost 0 bases, and 15 bases lay in between. The CDR3 is CASSLWGRVSSGANVLTF. The CDR3 region has the DNA TGTGCCAGCAGTTTGTGGGGCAGAGTTTCCTCTGGGGCCAACGTCCTGACTTTC.

This chain connects TRBV11-3 to TRBJ2-7, with D possibly being TRBD2 (6 bases). The V end lost 5 bases, the J end lost 5 bases, and 13 bases lay between the germline ends. In germline, CDR1 is SGHNT, CDR2 YENEEA. The CDR3 contains 13 residues. The CDR3 DNA follows: TGTGCCAGCAGCCCGGGGGTTGGGGACGAGCAGTACTTC. The encoded protein is CASSPGVGDEQYF.

The V gene is TRBV29-1, the J gene TRBJ1-2; possible D gene TRBD1, 6 bases. Germline CDR1 is SQVTM and CDR2 is ANQGSEA. CDR3 length: 14 amino acids. V was shortened by 6 bases and J by 3 bases, with 17 bases between the two germline ends. CDR3 DNA: TGCAGCGTCCTCTCTGGGGGCCCTGACTATGGCTACACCTTC. This codes for CSVLSGGPDYGYTF. The variable domain in full, with the rest retrieved from reference TRBV29-1 and TRBJ1-2, is SAVISQKPSRDICQRGTSLTIQCQVDSQVTMMFWYRQQPGQSLTLIATANQGSEATYESGFVIDKFPISRPNLTFSTLTVSNMSPEDSSIYLCSVLSGGPDYGYTFGSGTRLTVV.

The chain recombines TRBV5-1 with TRBJ2-5; no reliable D call. The germline gives CDR1 SGHRS, CDR2 YFSETQ. The CDR3 is 13 amino acids. V lost 3 bases to trimming and J lost 4 bases, with 10 bases between them. The CDR3 nucleotides are TGCGCCAGCAGCTCCATACAGCTAGAGACCCAGTACTTC. Translated: CASSSIQLETQYF.

The V and J genes are TRBV3-1 (or the pseudogene TRBV3-2) and TRBJ1-2, with 7 positions matching TRBD1. V trimming: 10 bases; J trimming: 5 bases; junction bases outside the gene matches: 10. CDR1 is LGHDT, CDR2 YNNKEL, per germline (reference sequence). This CDR3 is built from 13 residues. The CDR3 region is CATAGGPYYGYTF. CDR3 sequence (DNA): TGTGCCACGGCAGGGGGTCCCTATTATGGCTACACCTTC.

In this sample, this clone turned up once. The chain combines TRBV2 with TRBJ1-4; weak D call: TRBD1 (5 bases). V dropped 7 bases and J dropped 0 bases, with 9 bases sitting between them. The CDR3 consists of 14 residues. The germline V gene has CDR1 SNHLY and CDR2 FYNNEI. The CDR3 nucleotides are TGTGCCAGCACCAGGGTTGCAACTAATGAAAAACTGTTTTTT. Translating it yields CASTRVATNEKLFF.

The chain carries TRBV9 and TRBJ1-2; maybe TRBD1 (5 bases). This CDR3 has 14 amino acids. Looked up from germline, CDR1 is SGDLS and CDR2 is YYNGEE. V lost 4 bases and J lost 3, with 13 bases in between. The CDR3, as DNA: TGTGCCAGCAGCCTAGGGCAGGGCGACTATGGCTACACCTTC. This translates into CASSLGQGDYGYTF.

The V and J genes are TRBV5-1 and TRBJ2-3; 10 bases are shared with TRBD1. Unmatched junction bases numbered 2, after V lost 5 bases and J lost 5 bases. The CDR3 has 13 amino acids. The germline V gene has CDR1 SGHRS and CDR2 YFSETQ. This chain's CDR3 is CASRTGGVDTQYF. The CDR3, as DNA: TGCGCCAGCAGGACAGGGGGCGTAGATACGCAGTATTTT.

The V gene is TRBV5-6, the J gene TRBJ2-7; 8 bases match TRBD1. Looked up from germline, CDR1 is SGHDT and CDR2 is YYEEEE. Losses at the gene ends were 3 bases for V and 2 bases for J; bases not matched to a gene: 16. CDR3 length equals 18 residues. The CDR3 here is CASSWDLEDRERTYEQYF. As DNA, the CDR3 is TGTGCCAGCAGCTGGGACCTAGAGGACAGGGAGAGAACCTACGAGCAGTACTTC.

V usage is TRBV4-1 and J usage is TRBJ2-3, with TRBD2 matching 13 bases. V was pared by 0 bases and J by 2 bases, with 2 bases of the junction left unmatched. This CDR3 spans 17 amino acids. The V gene's germline CDR1 is MGHRA and CDR2 YSYEKL. In DNA, the CDR3 is TGCGCCAGCAGCCAAGATGGGACTAGCGGGACCACAGATACGCAGTATTTT. This sequence encodes CASSQDGTSGTTDTQYF.

The rearrangement joins TRBV5-4 to TRBJ2-2; TRBD2 is a possible D gene (5 bases). CDR3 length: 13 residues. V was trimmed by 4 bases and J by 7 bases, leaving 11 bases between them. CDR1 and CDR2 from the germline V gene are SGHNT and YYREEE (reference sequence). CDR3 nucleotide sequence: TGTGCCAGCAGCGGGCGCGGGCGCGGGGAGCTGTTTTTT. Translating it yields CASSGRGRGELFF.

The chain couples TRBV15 to TRBJ2-3; 14 nucleotides align to TRBD2. Looked up from germline, CDR1 is LNHNV and CDR2 is YYDKDF (reference sequence). Trimming at V came to 3 bases and at J to 4 bases, leaving 3 bases not matched to a gene. This CDR3 has 16 amino acids. The CDR3: CATSRETSGGADTQYF. The CDR3 DNA is TGTGCCACCAGCAGGGAGACTAGCGGGGGGGCAGATACGCAGTATTTT.